These 31 T cell receptor beta chains were sequenced from one sample in a study of radiotherapy plus CTLA-4 blockade in lung cancer. Clones were sequenced by immunoSEQ multiplex PCR, and TCRdb holds only the in-frame ones, with some missing. Of about 73,000 clones in the sample, over 75% were seen once. Specimen: peripheral blood, collected from a patient treated with radiotherapy plus ipilimumab. All receptors come from a human donor with non-small cell lung cancer that progressed on radiotherapy plus ipilimumab.

There are a few counts of this clone. This rearrangement joins TRBV4-1 to TRBJ2-7; 16 bases match TRBD2. The CDR3 extends over 18 amino acids. Germline V gene sequence: CDR1 MGHRA, CDR2 YSYEKL. V was clipped by 5 bases and J by 5 bases; unmatched bases: 12. The CDR3 loop is CASSGPGLAGGPRDEQYF. The DNA for the CDR3 is TGCGCCAGCAGCGGACCGGGACTAGCGGGAGGGCCGCGGGACGAGCAGTACTTC.

The chain carries TRBV19 and TRBJ1-5, with D possibly being TRBD1 (6 bases). V lost 3 bases to trimming and J lost 4 bases, with 7 bases between them. Germline V gene data show CDR1 as LNHDA and CDR2 as SQIVND (reference sequence). There are 13 residues in the CDR3. This CDR3 is CASSITGNQPQHF. In nucleotides, the CDR3 is TGTGCCAGTAGTATCACAGGGAATCAGCCCCAGCATTTT.

This chain links TRBV9 with TRBJ2-1; the D gene is possibly TRBD2 (6 bases). Trimming took off 3 bases at V and 6 bases at J, with 13 bases between the two ends. Germline CDR1 reads SGDLS; CDR2 reads YYNGEE. This CDR3 is built from 14 residues. CDR3 coding DNA: TGTGCCAGCAGCGCGTACACGGGGGTCAATGAGCAGTTCTTC. Its translation is CASSAYTGVNEQFF. Full variable domain (outside the CDR3, taken from reference TRBV9 and TRBJ2-1): DSGVTQTPKHLITATGQRVTLRCSPRSGDLSVYWYQQSLDQGLQFLIQYYNGEERAKGNILERFSAQQFPDLHSELNLSSLELGDSALYFCASSAYTGVNEQFFGPGTRLTVL.

A word on this clone: One junction end does not reproduce the germline sequence, and a read error may be involved. This chain joins TRBV18 and TRBJ1-2; D possibly corresponds to TRBD1 (5 bases). The CDR3 totals 11 residues. Germline assignment: CDR1 KGHSH and CDR2 LQKENI. The CDR3 DNA sequence: TGTGCCAGCTCAGGGGACTATGGCTACTCCTTC. This codes for CASSGDYGYSF.

Only one count was recorded for this clone. The V and J genes are TRBV27 and TRBJ2-4; 10 bases are a match to TRBD1. The CDR3 totals 15 residues. Germline CDR1 is MNHEY and CDR2 is SMNVEV (reference sequence). Trimming cost V 3 bases and J 8 bases; bases outside gene matches: 7. In nucleotides, the CDR3 is TGTGCCAGCAGTTTGACGACAGGGGGCGCTTACATTCAGTACTTC. It encodes CASSLTTGGAYIQYF.

The chain couples TRBV21-1 to TRBJ2-7; no DNA check was done on the table's D call, TRBD2. TRBV21-1 is a listed pseudogene. There are 17 residues in the CDR3. The CDR3 region is CASSKVTGTSDRGEQYV. The CDR3 DNA follows: TGTGCCAGCAGCAAAGTAACGGGGACTAGCGACCGGGGAGAGCAGTACGTC.

This rearrangement joins TRBV13 to TRBJ2-5, with D tentatively TRBD1 (6 bases). CDR1 and CDR2 (germline): PRHDT, FYEKMQ (reference sequence). The CDR3 is made up of 13 amino acids. The V gene lost 4 bases and the J gene lost 6 bases, with 12 bases spanning the gap. CDR3 coding DNA: TGTGCCAGCAGCTACCCAGGGGTAAAGACCCAGTACTTC. It specifies CASSYPGVKTQYF.

Here the CDR3 DNA reads TGTGCCAGCAGCTTGTCCCCGGGAGGGATCAACACCGGGGAGCTGTTTTTT. It translates to CASSLSPGGINTGELFF. The V gene is TRBV5-8, the J gene TRBJ2-2, with 8 bases matching TRBD2. There are 17 residues in the CDR3. V lost 1 base, J lost 2 bases, and 7 bases stayed unmatched. CDR1 and CDR2 from the germline V gene are SGHTS and YDEGEE.

In this sample, this clone turned up a few times. The chain is built from TRBV4-1 and TRBJ1-3; TRBD1 aligns across 7 bases. This CDR3 has 15 amino acids. V lost 0 bases and J lost 4; bases outside the gene matches: 3. The germline V gene has CDR1 MGHRA and CDR2 YSYEKL. CDR3 in DNA: TGCGCCAGCAGCCAAGAAGGACAGGCCGGAAACACCATATATTTT. Its translation is CASSQEGQAGNTIYF.

The J gene is TRBJ1-1, the V gene TRBV18, with 7 nucleotides matching TRBD1. The germline V gene encodes CDR1 KGHSH and CDR2 LQKENI. This CDR3 region has 15 residues. Losses at the gene ends were 2 bases for V and 6 bases for J; bases not matched to a gene: 9. Here the CDR3 DNA reads TGTGCCAGCTCACCATGGGCCCCGACAGGGCCTGAAGCTTTCTTT. Translated: CASSPWAPTGPEAFF.

The chain employs TRBV5-6 and TRBJ1-3; 9 bases map to TRBD1. Germline V gives CDR1 SGHDT, CDR2 YYEEEE. The CDR3 has 18 residues. J was trimmed by 1 base and V by 8 bases; bases with no gene match: 16. The CDR3 reads CASQLGYWDRDSGNTIYF. The CDR3 DNA is TGTGCCAGTCAGCTTGGTTACTGGGACAGGGATTCTGGAAACACCATATATTTT.

The chain joins TRBV10-2 to TRBJ2-5, with unresolved D. Per the germline V gene, CDR1 is WSHSY and CDR2 is SAAADI. V lost 4 bases, J lost 5 bases, and 17 bases lay in between. The CDR3 has 15 amino acids. Here the CDR3 reads CASSGSIITDETQYF. The CDR3 region has the DNA TGCGCCAGCAGTGGTTCGATAATTACTGATGAGACCCAGTACTTC.

V gene TRBV18 combines with J gene TRBJ2-1, with D tentatively TRBD1 (5 bases). Germline CDR1 and CDR2: KGHSH and LQKENI. This CDR3 comprises 15 residues. Trimming removed 6 bases at V and 0 bases at J, with 12 bases between. In DNA form, the CDR3 reads TGTGCCAGCTCGCTTGGACAAAGCTCCTACAATGAGCAGTTCTTC. It is translated as CASSLGQSSYNEQFF.

The chain recombines TRBV5-4 with TRBJ2-7; D is uncertain. Deletions cut 3 bases from V and 7 bases from J, with 11 bases between. This CDR3 comprises 12 residues. Germline values: CDR1 SGHNT, CDR2 YYREEE (reference sequence). The CDR3 DNA sequence: TGTGCCAGCAGCTCCCCCGCGAGGGAGCAGTACTTC. It yields the protein CASSSPAREQYF.

This chain connects TRBV2 to TRBJ1-1, with D perhaps matching TRBD1 (5 bases). The CDR3 spans 11 residues. V gave up 5 bases and J gave up 9 bases, with 10 bases separating them. Germline CDR1 reads SNHLY; CDR2 reads FYNNEI. CDR3 bases: TGTGCCAGCAGTAAGACAGAACAAGCTTTCTTT. Residues: CASSKTEQAFF.

V is TRBV19 and J is TRBJ2-7, with 7 bases aligning to TRBD1. V shed 3 bases, J shed 2 bases, and the junction held 4 bases outside the gene matches. The germline gives CDR1 LNHDA, CDR2 SQIVND (reference sequence). The CDR3 extends over 14 amino acids. CDR3 sequence: CASSIRDRAYEQYF. The DNA for the CDR3 is TGTGCCAGTAGTATTCGTGACAGGGCCTACGAGCAGTACTTC.

V gene TRBV12-2 combines with J gene TRBJ2-7. TRBV12-2 constitutes a pseudogene. The CDR3 consists of 14 residues. The CDR3 sequence is CASRLEGFSYEQYF. The CDR3 bases are TGTGCAAGTCGCCTAGAAGGGTTCTCCTACGAGCAGTACTTC.

The gene calls are TRBV6-1 and TRBJ2-3; tentatively, D is TRBD2 (5 bases). Germline V CDR1 and CDR2: MNHNS, SASEGT. The V end was cut by 4 bases, the J end by 5 bases, with 13 bases between. The CDR3 contains 14 residues. The CDR3, as DNA: TGTGCCAGCAGTGGACGCCATGGAGGAGATACGCAGTATTTT. Protein product: CASSGRHGGDTQYF.

The V call is TRBV29-1, the J call TRBJ1-2; 7 nucleotides match TRBD1. The junction had 19 bases not matched to a gene; V was cut back by 4 bases and J by 8 bases. The CDR3 loop spans 16 amino acids. Germline V lookup: CDR1 SQVTM, CDR2 ANQGSEA. CDR3 DNA: TGCAGCGTTGGGTTAGCTTTTACAGGGGAGGGCACGGGCTACACCTTC. Protein product: CSVGLAFTGEGTGYTF. Full variable domain (remainder filled in from reference TRBV29-1 and TRBJ1-2): SAVISQKPSRDICQRGTSLTIQCQVDSQVTMMFWYRQQPGQSLTLIATANQGSEATYESGFVIDKFPISRPNLTFSTLTVSNMSPEDSSIYLCSVGLAFTGEGTGYTFGSGTRLTVV.

V gene TRBV18 combines with J gene TRBJ2-4; no reliable D call. Germline assignment: CDR1 KGHSH and CDR2 LQKENI. V shed 3 bases and J shed 0 bases, with 9 bases lying between them. This CDR3 comprises 15 residues. The CDR3 sequence: CASSPGNLAKNIQYF. CDR3 DNA sequence: TGTGCCAGCTCACCGGGGAATTTAGCCAAAAACATTCAGTACTTC.

This chain links TRBV28 with TRBJ1-1, with D perhaps TRBD1 (5 bases). CDR3 length equals 13 residues. V dropped 6 bases and J dropped 9 bases, with 17 bases sitting between them. The germline CDR1 and CDR2 sequences are MDHEN and SYDVKM. CDR3 protein: CASSPTGTHKAFF. DNA of the CDR3: TGTGCCAGCAGCCCAACTGGGACTCATAAAGCTTTCTTT. Looking up the rest from reference TRBV28 and TRBJ1-1 gives the full variable domain: DVKVTQSSRYLVKRTGEKVFLECVQDMDHENMFWYRQDPGLGLRLIYFSYDVKMKEKGDIPEGYSVSREKKERFSLILESASTNQTSMYLCASSPTGTHKAFFGQGTRLTVV.

The gene calls are TRBV30 and TRBJ2-5; the D is unclear. CDR3 size: 13 residues. The germline V gene has CDR1 GTSNPN and CDR2 SVGIG (reference sequence). V shed 4 bases and J shed 5 bases, with 14 bases lying between them. This chain's CDR3 is CAWIRRGWETQYF. The DNA of the CDR3 is TGTGCCTGGATCAGGAGAGGTTGGGAGACCCAGTACTTC.

This chain links TRBV11-2 with TRBJ1-5; D ambiguous. V was clipped by 2 bases and J by 7 bases, with 9 bases between them. The CDR3 spans 13 residues. Germline CDR1 and CDR2: SGHAT and FQNNGV. The CDR3 DNA reads TGTGCCAGCAGCTTAACAGACTTACAGCCCCAGCATTTT. Its translation is CASSLTDLQPQHF.

This rearrangement joins TRBV5-4 to TRBJ2-5; tentative D call: TRBD2 (6 bases). V was trimmed by 1 base and J by 5 bases, leaving 15 bases between them. The CDR3 loop spans 15 amino acids. The germline V gene encodes CDR1 SGHNT and CDR2 YYREEE (reference sequence). CDR3 sequence: CASSLQGGTQETQYF. The CDR3 DNA is TGTGCCAGCAGCTTGCAGGGCGGGACGCAGGAGACCCAGTACTTC.

The gene calls are TRBV5-6 and TRBJ2-5; D is tentatively TRBD1 or TRBD2 (5 bases each). The V gene's germline CDR1 is SGHDT and CDR2 YYEEEE. The CDR3 spans 14 residues. Trimming took off 4 bases at V and 4 bases at J, with 14 bases between the two ends. In DNA, the CDR3 is TGTGCCAGCAGCCCAACCGGGGCTGGAGAGACCCAGTACTTC. Translating it yields CASSPTGAGETQYF.

The chain couples TRBV7-2 to TRBJ1-1; no reliable D call. With 4 bases removed from V and 10 bases from J, the gap between germline ends came to 16 bases. The CDR3 extends over 13 amino acids. Looked up from germline, CDR1 is SGHTA and CDR2 is FQGNSA. CDR3 in amino acids: CASSSPLGAGAFF. The CDR3 bases are TGTGCCAGCAGCTCGCCATTAGGAGCTGGAGCTTTCTTT.

The chain employs TRBV10-2 and TRBJ2-7; TRBD2 agrees at 13 bases. After removal of 4 bases from V and 6 bases from J, the junction contained 9 bases not matched to a gene. The length of the CDR3 is 16 residues. Germline loops: CDR1 WSHSY, CDR2 SAAADI. Written as DNA, the CDR3 is TGCGCCAGCAGTGCCAGTCCGGGACTAGCGGGACGCGAGCAGTACTTC. It specifies CASSASPGLAGREQYF.

V is TRBV28 and J is TRBJ2-7; TRBD2 matches at 8 bases. The CDR3 covers 15 residues. V was pared by 8 bases and J by 2 bases, with 11 bases of the junction left unmatched. CDR1 and CDR2 (germline): MDHEN, SYDVKM. This chain's CDR3 is CASLLSGSVAYEQYF. The CDR3 DNA sequence: TGTGCCAGCCTCCTGAGCGGGAGTGTAGCCTACGAGCAGTACTTC.

The chain has TRBV6-9 and TRBJ2-1; 13 bases are shared with TRBD2. Germline CDR1 reads MNHGY; CDR2 reads SVAAGI. This CDR3 has 18 amino acids. The V gene end was trimmed by 8 bases and the J gene end by 0 bases; junction bases not matched to a gene: 10. DNA for the CDR3: TGTGCCAGCGGAGTTTGGACTAGCGGGAGTATCTCCTACAATGAGCAGTTCTTC. This translates into CASGVWTSGSISYNEQFF.

Regarding this clone: The same CDR3 also results from other DNA sequences found in this sample. The V gene is TRBV29-1, the J gene TRBJ2-5; TRBD2 aligns across 8 bases. CDR1 SQVTM and CDR2 ANQGSEA come from the germline V gene. This CDR3 spans 16 amino acids. V lost 4 bases, J lost 5 bases, and 15 bases stayed unmatched. The DNA for the CDR3 is TGCAGCGTTGGGTTCCCCGGGGGGGGGACGGGGGAGACCCAGTACTTC. Translating gives CSVGFPGGGTGETQYF.

The chain links TRBV5-1 to TRBJ2-1, with 11 bases fitting TRBD2. The V gene end was trimmed by 4 bases and the J gene end by 7 bases; junction bases not matched to a gene: 7. The length of the CDR3 is 15 residues. Germline V gene sequence: CDR1 SGHRS, CDR2 YFSETQ. CDR3 DNA: TGCGCCAGCAGCCTAGGGACTAGCGGAAAGAATGAGCAGTTCTTC. Translation: CASSLGTSGKNEQFF.